These T cell receptor beta chains were read from a single sample in a study of CD8 T cells in Susac syndrome. One entry per CDR3 protein results from TCRdb running MiXCR on the immunoSEQ multiplex PCR reads. The repertoire has 150,000 to 200,000 distinct CDR3 sequences, roughly 95% of them found once; the top ten carry about 0.14%. Sequencing input: CD4+ T cells from PBMCs. Source of these receptors: a human donor in good health. CDR3s include the opening cysteine and the closing phenylalanine or tryptophan.

v_gene,j_gene,CDR3aa
TRBV6-1,TRBJ2-5,CASSAQPGRGETQYF
TRBV12-3/TRBV12-4,TRBJ1-1,CVTGGVSEAFF
TRBV28,TRBJ1-2,CASSFSPRSVTF
TRBV18,TRBJ1-2,CASSPTRDYGYTF
TRBV29-1,TRBJ1-2,CSGKQGANYGYTF
TRBV3-1,TRBJ2-7,CASSQLGSGLYEQYF
TRBV3-1,TRBJ1-2,CASSQVETGRGYGYTF
TRBV20-1,TRBJ1-4,CSALNIAKLFF
TRBV7-9,TRBJ2-5,CASSLQVGGETQYF
TRBV4-2,TRBJ1-5,CASSQGDVDREDQPQHF
TRBV30,TRBJ2-5,CAWSSLHGETQYF
TRBV3-1,TRBJ2-1,CASSQDLEATLRGEQFF
TRBV19,TRBJ2-1,CASSIDRTENEQFF
TRBV5-1,TRBJ2-2,CASSRGGLGGNTGELFF
TRBV6-2/TRBV6-3,TRBJ1-1,CASSYAGGSTEAFF
TRBV5-1,TRBJ2-5,CASSLRLGLAGGETQYF
TRBV5-1,TRBJ1-4,CASSYRDGKLFF
TRBV19,TRBJ2-2,CATDRGTNTGELFF
TRBV12-3/TRBV12-4,TRBJ1-2,CASSPGQGVSGYTF
TRBV20-1,TRBJ2-5,CSARDLSGGAGETQYF
TRBV6-6,TRBJ2-7,CASRTGSAYEQYF
TRBV5-1,TRBJ1-1,CASSIRGGNTEAFF
TRBV20-1,TRBJ2-1,CSARIFGEQFF
TRBV6-1,TRBJ2-7,CASRGTVHPNKQYF
TRBV11-2,TRBJ1-1,CASREQGGTEAFF
TRBV10-3,TRBJ1-4,CAISEPWDSELFF
TRBV15,TRBJ2-5,CATSRDIARETQYF
TRBV5-1,TRBJ1-3,CASSPGTGGNTIYF
TRBV12-3/TRBV12-4,TRBJ2-2,CASSLVETGELFF
TRBV29-1,TRBJ1-2,CSVGLTGFYGYTF
TRBV4-2,TRBJ2-5,CASSQPPGETQYF
TRBV6-1,TRBJ1-5,CASSEAPRANQPQHF
TRBV18,TRBJ2-7,CASSPSGGGASEQYF
TRBV13,TRBJ2-5,CASSFSTGNQETQYF
TRBV6-5,TRBJ1-2,CASSYSGTGNYGYTF
TRBV6-5,TRBJ2-4,CASSYSTSTNIQYF
TRBV4-2,TRBJ2-1,CASSQGNSGGDEQFF
TRBV6-1,TRBJ2-7,CASSPRTGGRNEQYF
TRBV12-3/TRBV12-4,TRBJ1-3,CASSRTRNTIYF
TRBV20-1,TRBJ2-3,CSARLAGGLNTQYF
TRBV15,TRBJ1-5,CATSRDRTGGPQHF
TRBV2,TRBJ2-3,CASSDGASGGTDTQYF
TRBV4-2,TRBJ1-2,CASSQGLSGYTF
TRBV6-5,TRBJ1-2,CASSGMGTVYGYTF
TRBV11-2,TRBJ2-3,CASSLGLAGDYTDTQYF
TRBV27,TRBJ2-7,CASLQGPLEQYF
TRBV6-5,TRBJ1-2,CASMSGRGSGYTF
TRBV20-1,TRBJ1-1,CSAPRGSLNTEAFF
TRBV6-6,TRBJ1-4,CASSGWQNEKLFF
TRBV21-1,TRBJ1-4,CASSKAATNEKLFF
TRBV2,TRBJ1-5,CASRVLRDQPQHF